Presented here are 3 T cell receptor beta chains from one specimen sequenced in a study of cytomegalovirus exposure and HLA in healthy donors. Primers: 60 Vbeta forward and 13 Jbeta reverse. Sequencing used immunoSEQ multiplex PCR; TCRdb keeps in-frame clones, though not all of them. This table holds some 110,000 clones, 55% to 75% found once. Sequencing was done on a sample of PBMCs. These receptors originate from a man younger than 45 in good health and CMV-seropositive.

In DNA, the CDR3 is TGTGCCAGTAGGCTCGGACAGGGGGCTGGCACCGGGGAGCTGTTTTTT. As protein: CASRLGQGAGTGELFF. The chain carries TRBV19 and TRBJ2-2; 11 positions agree with TRBD1. The J segment lost 4 bases and the V segment lost 6 bases, leaving 7 bases of the junction unmatched. Germline V CDR1 and CDR2: LNHDA, SQIVND (reference sequence). The CDR3 extends over 16 amino acids.

The chain is built from TRBV10-2 and TRBJ1-1; 8 nucleotides agree with TRBD1. J lost 2 bases, V lost 6 bases, and 5 bases had no gene match. This CDR3 region has 14 residues. Germline loops: CDR1 WSHSY, CDR2 SAAADI. DNA of the CDR3: TGCGCCAGCAGGGTGACAGGGGTCAACACTGAAGCTTTCTTT. This sequence encodes CASRVTGVNTEAFF.

The V and J genes are TRBV11-3 and TRBJ2-5, with 8 nucleotides matching TRBD2. The CDR3 sequence is 15 residues long. V lost 1 base and J lost 4; bases outside the gene matches: 5. Looked up from germline, CDR1 is SGHNT and CDR2 is YENEEA. Here the CDR3 DNA reads TGTGCCAGCAGCTTAGGACTAGCGAGGGGAGAGACCCAGTACTTC. Translation gives CASSLGLARGETQYF.